These 22 T cell receptor beta chains were sequenced from one sample in a study of response to subunit inactivated influenza vaccine. TCRdb independently ran MiXCR on the RT-PCR reads; one entry per CDR3 protein. The data show roughly 670,000 distinct CDR3 sequences, around 13% seen once. This specimen consisted of PBMCs from blood, obtained around two weeks before vaccination. Every receptor here comes from a middle-aged man who received an inactivated influenza vaccine.

This clonotype has just a few counts. V gene TRBV6-2 or TRBV6-3 combines with J gene TRBJ1-1; 9 positions agree with TRBD1. Germline trimming cut 6 bases from V and 11 bases from J; bases unmatched to any gene: 10. The germline V gene has CDR1 MNHEY and CDR2 SVGEGT. The CDR3 runs to 13 residues. CDR3 nucleotide sequence: TGTGCCAGCAGCGACACCGGGACAGGGTTTGCTTTCTTT. Translating it yields CASSDTGTGFAFF.

V is TRBV14 and J is TRBJ2-1; the D gene could be TRBD1 or TRBD2 (5 bases each). Germline V gene data show CDR1 as SGHDN and CDR2 as FVKESK. The ends were cut back, 4 bases at V and 6 bases at J, with 13 bases in the middle. The CDR3 has 14 residues. CDR3 sequence: CASSPGTLINEQFF. Written as DNA, the CDR3 is TGTGCCAGCAGCCCCGGGACCCTTATCAATGAGCAGTTCTTC.

The chain combines TRBV4-3 with TRBJ1-2; 7 bases are a match to TRBD1. Germline V gene sequence: CDR1 LGHNA, CDR2 YSLEER. Trimming removed 0 bases from V and 14 bases from J; junction bases left unmatched: 9. The CDR3 loop spans 13 amino acids. The CDR3 spells CASSQDFGTERTF. The DNA of the CDR3 is TGCGCCAGCAGCCAAGACTTCGGGACAGAACGTACCTTC.

This sequence joins TRBV29-1 and TRBJ2-1; 10 bases map to TRBD2. CDR3 size: 15 residues. The V gene's germline CDR1 is SQVTM and CDR2 ANQGSEA. V shed 6 bases, J shed 10 bases, and the junction held 15 bases outside the gene matches. The CDR3 DNA reads as TGCAGCGTCGACGACATCAAGCGGGAGGGCCGGGAGCAGTTCTTC. This gives the protein CSVDDIKREGREQFF.

This clonotype was found many times. J is TRBJ1-1 and V is TRBV12-3 or TRBV12-4; unclear D gene. CDR3 size: 15 residues. V lost 6 bases to trimming and J lost 0 bases, with 14 bases between them. The CDR3 loop reads CASRIPGLVNTEAFF. The CDR3 coding sequence is TGTGCCAGCAGAATCCCGGGTCTCGTGAACACTGAAGCTTTCTTT.

This clonotype came up a few times. This sequence joins TRBV28 and TRBJ2-2, with D tentatively TRBD2 (5 bases). Germline CDR1 MDHEN, CDR2 SYDVKM. The CDR3 has 13 amino acids. Trimming stripped 3 bases from V and 9 bases from J, with 11 bases between. The CDR3 DNA reads TGTGCCAGCAGTTTTTTAGCGTTCCGGGAGCTGTTTTTT. Protein sequence: CASSFLAFRELFF.

This clonotype was seen only a few times. The CDR3 region has the DNA TGCAGTGCTAGAGATCCGCGGGAGGGCGGAGAGACCCAGTACTTC. This sequence encodes CSARDPREGGETQYF. The chain combines TRBV20-1 with TRBJ2-5; TRBD2 agrees at 9 bases. The junction had 6 bases not matched to a gene; V was cut back by 0 bases and J by 4 bases. The CDR3 covers 15 residues. Germline lookup yields CDR1 DFQATT and CDR2 SNEGSKA (reference sequence).

The rearrangement links TRBV3-1 to TRBJ2-7; weak D call: TRBD1 (6 bases). CDR1 and CDR2 from the germline V gene are LGHDT and YNNKEL (reference sequence). Trimming cost V 2 bases and J 3 bases, with 11 bases left between them. The CDR3 consists of 14 residues. The CDR3 is CASSQPGHNYEQYF. The CDR3 region has the DNA TGTGCCAGCAGCCAACCGGGACATAACTACGAGCAGTACTTC.

The chain is built from TRBV20-1 and TRBJ1-1, with unresolved D. The CDR3 spans 13 residues. From germline, CDR1 is DFQATT and CDR2 SNEGSKA (reference sequence). The ends were cut back, 5 bases at V and 12 bases at J, with 22 bases in the middle. The CDR3 reads CSASDGVLVKTFF. The CDR3 DNA is TGCAGTGCTTCTGACGGTGTACTGGTGAAAACTTTCTTT.

The chain is built from TRBV20-1 and TRBJ2-2, with D perhaps matching TRBD1 (7 bases). V was clipped by 3 bases and J by 1 base, with 15 bases between them. In germline, CDR1 is DFQATT, CDR2 SNEGSKA (reference sequence). This CDR3 region has 16 residues. The CDR3 reads CSASPYRGGNTGELFF. DNA for the CDR3: TGCAGTGCTAGTCCATACAGGGGAGGGAACACCGGGGAGCTGTTTTTT.

This clonotype occurred a few times. The J gene is TRBJ1-5, the V gene TRBV12-3 or TRBV12-4; D call uncertain. The CDR3 totals 14 residues. The V and J ends lost 3 bases and 9 bases respectively, with 15 bases between them. CDR3 in DNA: TGTGCCAGCAGTTTCCGGACGGGGAGCGGGCCCCAGCATTTT. This gives the protein CASSFRTGSGPQHF.

A few counts support this clonotype. This rearrangement joins TRBV5-1 to TRBJ2-1, with TRBD2 matching 11 bases. V shed 5 bases and J 6 bases; nucleotides not matched to a gene: 7. The germline V gene encodes CDR1 SGHRS and CDR2 YFSETQ. This CDR3 is built from 15 residues. In DNA form, the CDR3 reads TGCGCCAGCAGGGTAGCGGGAGGGCCTAGCAATGAGCAGTTCTTC. Its translation is CASRVAGGPSNEQFF.

The chain has TRBV6-2 or TRBV6-3 and TRBJ2-7, with D perhaps matching TRBD1 (7 bases). Per the germline V gene, CDR1 is MNHEY and CDR2 is SVGEGT. V was pared by 0 bases and J by 3 bases, with 18 bases between. The CDR3 sequence is 17 residues long. This CDR3 reads CASSYSRDSPGGYEQYF. Here the CDR3 DNA reads TGTGCCAGCAGTTACTCGCGGGATTCCCCAGGGGGCTACGAGCAGTACTTC.

The chain is built from TRBV4-1 and TRBJ2-3; tentative D call: TRBD2 (6 bases). Germline V gene lookup returns CDR1 MGHRA and CDR2 YSYEKL. The CDR3 is 15 amino acids. V was trimmed by 1 base and J by 3 bases, leaving 11 bases between them. The CDR3 DNA follows: TGCGCCAGCAGCCAAGTGGGACTGGCGACAGATACGCAGTATTTT. Protein: CASSQVGLATDTQYF.

The CDR3 DNA is TGTGCCAGCAGCTTAGGGGGACTAGGAGGCAGGAACGAGCAGTACTTC. It encodes CASSLGGLGGRNEQYF. The rearrangement links TRBV7-8 to TRBJ2-7; TRBD2 aligns across 8 bases. Germline CDR1 SGHVS, CDR2 FQNEAQ. J lost 5 bases, V lost 1 base, and 10 bases had no gene match. CDR3 length: 16 amino acids.

This sequence joins TRBV4-2 and TRBJ1-2; maybe TRBD1 (6 bases). V lost 4 bases and J 5 bases, leaving 11 bases between the germline ends. Germline-derived CDR1 and CDR2 are LGHNA and YNFKEQ. This CDR3 is built from 13 residues. CDR3 sequence reads: CASSRDNGYGYTF. In DNA, the CDR3 is TGTGCCAGCAGCCGGGACAATGGGTATGGCTACACCTTC.

The chain combines TRBV2 with TRBJ2-2, with TRBD1 as a possible D gene (6 bases). Trimming removed 4 bases at V and 2 bases at J, with 14 bases between. The CDR3 totals 16 residues. Looked up from germline, CDR1 is SNHLY and CDR2 is FYNNEI. The CDR3 region is CASSGRDNLNTGELFF. The CDR3 coding sequence is TGTGCCAGCAGTGGCAGGGACAATCTAAACACCGGGGAGCTGTTTTTT. The full variable domain, in which reference TRBV2 and TRBJ2-2 provide the parts outside the CDR3, is EPEVTQTPSHQVTQMGQEVILRCVPISNHLYFYWYRQILGQKVEFLVSFYNNEISEKSEIFDDQFSVERPDGSNFTLKIRSTKLEDSAMYFCASSGRDNLNTGELFFGEGSRLTVL.

The chain couples TRBV4-2 to TRBJ2-1, with D perhaps TRBD2 (6 bases). This CDR3 comprises 13 residues. V lost 2 bases, J lost 10 bases, and 12 bases lay in between. Germline loops: CDR1 LGHNA, CDR2 YNFKEQ. Here the CDR3 DNA reads TGTGCCAGCAGCCAACCCGCGAGCGGGGAGCAGTTCTTC. This sequence encodes CASSQPASGEQFF.

This clonotype showed up many times. V is TRBV28 and J is TRBJ2-7; tentative D call: TRBD1 (6 bases). Deletions cut 4 bases from V and 4 bases from J, with 14 bases between. The germline V gene has CDR1 MDHEN and CDR2 SYDVKM. The CDR3 contains 14 residues. The CDR3 DNA follows: TGTGCCAGCAGTTCTCCGGGACAATGGTACGAGCAGTACTTC. Translating it yields CASSSPGQWYEQYF.

The chain couples TRBV7-2 to TRBJ2-2; 8 bases map to TRBD2. The CDR3 loop spans 14 amino acids. In germline, CDR1 is SGHTA, CDR2 FQGNSA. J lost 4 bases, V lost 7 bases, and 5 bases had no gene match. The CDR3 reads CASTEREGTGELFF. CDR3 in DNA: TGTGCCAGCACAGAACGGGAGGGCACCGGGGAGCTGTTTTTT.

This chain connects TRBV18 to TRBJ1-1; D is possibly TRBD1 (5 bases). Between the trimmed V and J ends, which lost 3 bases and 3 bases, there was a span of 11 bases. Germline loops: CDR1 KGHSH, CDR2 LQKENI. This CDR3 region has 14 residues. The CDR3 is CASSPLGADTEAFF. In DNA form, the CDR3 reads TGTGCCAGCTCACCTCTCGGGGCCGACACTGAAGCTTTCTTT. Using reference TRBV18 and TRBJ1-1 for the parts outside the CDR3, the full variable domain is NAGVMQNPRHLVRRRGQEARLRCSPMKGHSHVYWYRQLPEEGLKFMVYLQKENIIDESGMPKERFSAEFPKEGPSILRIQQVVRGDSAAYFCASSPLGADTEAFFGQGTRLTVV.

V and J are TRBV7-2 and TRBJ2-7; D ambiguous. Germline V gene lookup returns CDR1 SGHTA and CDR2 FQGNSA. The CDR3 spans 14 residues. Trimming took off 3 bases at V and 1 base at J, with 10 bases between the two ends. The CDR3, as DNA: TGTGCCAGCAGCTTTAACGGAATTTCCTACGAGCAGTACTTC. It codes for CASSFNGISYEQYF.